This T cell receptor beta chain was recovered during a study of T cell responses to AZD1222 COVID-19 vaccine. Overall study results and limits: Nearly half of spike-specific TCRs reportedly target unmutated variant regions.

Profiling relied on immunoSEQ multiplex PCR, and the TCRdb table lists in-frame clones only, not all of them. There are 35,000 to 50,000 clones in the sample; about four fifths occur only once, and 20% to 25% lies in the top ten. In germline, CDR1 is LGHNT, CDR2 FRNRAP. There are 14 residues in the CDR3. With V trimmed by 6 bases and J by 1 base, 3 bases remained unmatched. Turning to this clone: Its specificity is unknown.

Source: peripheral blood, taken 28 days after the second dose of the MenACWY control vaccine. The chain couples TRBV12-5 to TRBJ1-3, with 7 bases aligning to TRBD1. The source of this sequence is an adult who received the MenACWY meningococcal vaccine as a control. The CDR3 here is CASGKTGSGNTIYF. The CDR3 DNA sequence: TGTGCTAGTGGCAAGACAGGGTCTGGAAACACCATATATTTT.